The clone carrying this T cell receptor (beta chain) turned up a few times. The antigen is unknown. The primer mix had 60 Vbeta and 13 Jbeta primers. Method: immunoSEQ multiplex PCR; TCRdb's copy keeps in-frame clones and lacks some. The repertoire consists of some 150,000 clones, with over 55% occurring once and the leading ten covering around 2.2%. After removal of 2 bases from V and 5 bases from J, the junction contained 6 bases not matched to a gene. The germline V gene encodes CDR1 KGHSH and CDR2 LQKENI. This CDR3 has 16 amino acids. This sample is drawn from a study of cytomegalovirus exposure and HLA in healthy donors. Overall study findings and caveats: Fewer N-insertions (relative to the roughly 730-donor mean) were reportedly seen in an Asian-associated ancestry cluster in a later analysis.

The specimen sequenced was PBMCs. This clonotype originated in a man aged 35 to 55 in good health and CMV-seronegative. The rearrangement uses TRBV18 and TRBJ1-6; 7 positions match TRBD1. The CDR3 bases are TGTGCCAGCTCACCAATCGAGGGACAGAATAATTCACCCCTCCACTTT. Translated, it gives CASSPIEGQNNSPLHF.